This T cell receptor (beta chain) was sequenced in a study of T cells after yellow fever vaccination. On the study more broadly: Preparing low-cell-number fractions relied on SMART-Seq v4 Ultra Low Input.

TCRdb processed the 5' RACE reads anew with MiXCR; each CDR3 protein has one entry. The repertoire holds nearly 350,000 distinct CDR3 sequences, with roughly 8.4% as singletons. The study, taken as a whole, reports: The secondary T-cell response peaked on day 5, not day 15, but was weaker.

CDR1 is SGHAT and CDR2 is FQNNGV in the germline V gene. J gave up 1 base and V 0 bases, and 11 bases lay outside the gene matches. CDR3 size: 19 residues. This clonotype was counted between two and nine times. Its target is unknown. The material was PBMCs, obtained about 41 days after the first yellow fever vaccination. V and J are TRBV11-2 and TRBJ2-7; 11 bases line up with TRBD1. The source is a man younger than 35 who received the YFV17D yellow fever vaccine. CDR3 loop: CASSLDSGTGGIWSYEQYF. In DNA, the CDR3 is TGTGCCAGCAGCTTAGACTCCGGGACAGGGGGGATATGGTCCTACGAGCAGTACTTC.